This TCR beta chain was captured by sequencing in a study of blood T cell repertoires in COVID-19 (dated by TCRdb to 2020 to 2021). The study in broad terms: Collaborator samples came from the United States, Italy and Spain and covered acute and convalescent phases of COVID-19. The sample metadata nearly always contained a de-identified subject ID, COVID-19 status, age in years and sex. Samples came from the ongoing ImmuneRACE study (first 160 participants) plus 1,254 subjects from 6 global collaborators. The prospective study material was composed of cDNA or gDNA derived from T cells, B-cell-depleted T cells, or PBMCs. Deeply sampled blood TCRbeta repertoires from subjects exposed to, actively infected with, or recovered from COVID-19 were included in the dataset. The repertoires were released in a freely available public database intended as a resource for research on the immune response to SARS-CoV-2. Where available, HLA class I and class II types were obtained from metadata supplied by the sample provider rather than from assay-based typing. The paper as a whole reports these results and caveats: The amount of clinical and demographic metadata varied by source and participant and was provided uncurated.

TCRbeta CDR3 regions were amplified from genomic DNA by means of the immunoSEQ Assay, a bias-controlled multiplex PCR. The authors' analysis ran thus. Within the assay, amplification of reference gene primers was used to estimate how many nucleated cells each sample contained. Sequence reads were collapsed and filtered to measure the absolute abundance of every unique TCRbeta CDR3 rearrangement. For each sample, productive Simpson clonality was calculated by taking the square root of Simpson's diversity index across productive rearrangements. TCRdb holds this immuneACCESS table with in-frame rearrangements only. Some clones are missing; in checked studies, unresolved V genes explain under half, and the rest has no known cause. That table is the source of V, J and clone size, and D and trimming were worked out from the DNA. The sample yields 150,000 or so clones; more than 75% were counted once. The ten largest clonotypes hold more than 2% of the sample.

Whole blood was collected in K2EDTA tubes by collaborating institutions according to the institutions' own protocols. For TCRbeta analysis, collaborators shipped samples in one of three forms: frozen whole blood, isolated PBMCs, or DNA extracted from either of those sample types. Cut back by 3 bases and 4 bases, the V and J ends lie 10 bases apart. The CDR3 contains 13 residues, cysteine and phenylalanine counted. The only DNA kept is the CDR3, 39 bases in frame from the first base. The germline V gene supplies CDR1 SGDLS and CDR2 YYNGEE. A note on this clone: Its antigen remains unidentified. No much larger clone exists at a distance of one base, and base qualities are not known.

The sequenced sample was peripheral blood. The receptor chain draws on TRBV9 and TRBJ1-2; perhaps TRBD1 is the D gene, with 5 bases matching. The receptor was derived from a man between 18 and 35 years old with acute or convalescent COVID-19. The CDR3 here reads CASSGTISYGYTF. Read as DNA, the sequence is TGTGCCAGCAGCGGGACAATTAGCTATGGCTACACCTTC.